This T cell receptor beta chain derives from a study of blood T cell repertoires in COVID-19 (TCRdb year 2020). For the study in its entirety: Samples from collaborators originated in the United States, Italy and Spain and spanned both the acute and convalescent phases of COVID-19. The material from the prospective study consisted of cDNA or gDNA derived from T cells, B-cell-depleted T cells, or PBMCs. Deeply sampled blood TCRbeta repertoires from subjects exposed to, actively infected with, or recovered from COVID-19 were included in the dataset. The repertoires were released in a freely available public database meant as a resource for research on the immune response to SARS-CoV-2. The samples were drawn from two sources: the first 160 participants of the ongoing ImmuneRACE study, and 1,000 to 1,500 subjects contributed by 6 global collaborators. Nearly every sample came with metadata listing a de-identified subject ID, COVID-19 status, age in years and sex. Where available, HLA class I and class II types were obtained from metadata supplied by the sample provider rather than from assay-based typing. Summary of the overall study and its limitations: Clinical and demographic metadata were provided uncurated, with the amount varying by source and participant.

Collaborating institutions collected whole blood in K2EDTA tubes following their own protocols. For TCRbeta analysis, collaborators shipped samples as frozen whole blood, isolated PBMCs, or DNA extracted from either of those sample types. CDR1 is given as MGHRA and CDR2 as YSYEKL, both from the germline V gene. Including cysteine and phenylalanine, the CDR3 has 14 amino acids. The kept DNA is CDR3 alone, 42 bases in frame from the first base. V trim: 4 bases; J trim: 2 bases; unmatched bases: 2. This clone is medium-sized (0.01 to 0.1%) in terms of sample share. Its antigen remains unidentified. No quality values exist for individual bases; no much larger clone is one base distant. TCRbeta CDR3 regions were amplified from genomic DNA by means of the immunoSEQ Assay, a bias-controlled multiplex PCR. Per the source publication's procedure: Within the assay, amplification of reference gene primers was used to estimate how many nucleated cells each sample contained. Sequence reads were collapsed and filtered to measure the absolute abundance of every unique TCRbeta CDR3 rearrangement. Productive Simpson clonality was computed per sample as the square root of Simpson's diversity index over productive rearrangements. In its TCRdb copy, this immuneACCESS table keeps in-frame sequences only and misses some clones. Where compared with another copy, unresolved V genes explain less than half of these, and the others have no known cause. V and J calls and clone size are given by that table; D and trimming were obtained from the DNA. The sample table shows some 70,000 clones, and 80% are seen once. Approximately 12% of the sample is taken by the ten largest.

This receptor was obtained from a human donor in a cohort sampled during active COVID-19. The chain links TRBV4-1 with TRBJ2-7; TRBD1 agrees with 10 junctional bases. The sequencing sample was made of peripheral blood. The nucleotide sequence reads as follows: TGCGCCAGCAGCCTAGGGACAGGGGCCTACGAGCAGTACTTC. It is translated as CASSLGTGAYEQYF.